This T cell receptor beta chain was captured by sequencing in a study of T cell repertoires in ileal Crohn's disease. Study background: Operated complications were stricturing disease (approximately 60%) and penetrating disease (around 39%).

Profiling relied on immunoSEQ multiplex PCR, and the TCRdb table lists in-frame clones only, not all of them. This table holds 5,400 or so clones, about 81% found once. Documented time point: inflamed ileum from the surgical specimen. This clone was seen just once. Germline CDR1 is SGHVS and CDR2 is FNYEAQ. The CDR3 length is 16 residues. V was pared by 2 bases and J by 2 bases, with 3 bases of the junction left unmatched. Sequenced input: ileal tissue. The clonotype comes from an adult with Crohn's disease. The chain joins TRBV7-6 to TRBJ2-2; 9 positions match TRBD1. In DNA, the CDR3 is TGTGCCAGCAGCTTAAAACAGGGGGCCAACACCGGGGAGCTGTTTTTT. Its protein is CASSLKQGANTGELFF.